This T cell receptor beta chain was retrieved from a study (dated by TCRdb to the mid-2010s). With regard to the full study: The study examined whether tumor-infiltrating Tregs in breast cancer are drawn from blood Tregs or arise in situ by conversion from other CD4+ T cell subsets.

Overall study outcomes, separate from this receptor: The validation in the larger cohort was limited to a single TCR beta V-J rearrangement instead of whole repertoires. The greatest overlap of tumor-infiltrating Treg TCR alpha and beta sequences was observed with tumor naive CD4+ T cells, followed by blood naive CD4+ T cells. The TCR gene usage of tumor memory CD4+ T cells clustered together with blood and lymph node memory CD4+ cells and with lymph node naive CD4+ cells.

V gives up 1 base and J gives up 5 bases, and the segment between their germline ends measures 15 bases. From a lookup of the germline V gene, CDR1 and CDR2 are SGDLS and YYNGEE. Taken from cysteine to phenylalanine, the CDR3 has 15 residues. The sequence is cut down to CDR3 DNA, 45 bases in frame from base 1. The Miltenyi Naive CD4+ T Cell Isolation kit was used to purify naive CD4+ T cells, and Tregs were depleted with CD25 microbeads. Tregs, naive and memory CD4+ T cells from tumor, blood and ipsilateral draining lymph nodes of five breast cancer patients underwent full-length TCR alpha and beta sequencing. Tumor tissue, along with lymph nodes from ipsilateral axillary dissection, was perfused with PBS, minced, and then digested using collagenase I and hyaluronidase. FACS confirmed that the sorted cell populations were more than 90% pure. Only a few counts were recorded for this clonotype. Its binding antigen is unknown. Within one base of it there is no much larger clone, and no base qualities were kept.

Full-length TCR variable regions were amplified by 5' RACE PCR using constant-region reverse primers, and then by semi-nested PCR using Nested Universal Primer A. The ReliaPrep RNA Cell Miniprep System was used to extract total RNA, which was then reverse transcribed into 5'RACE-ready cDNA with the SMARTer RACE 5'/3' Kit. Multiplex adaptors were used to barcode full-length TCR alpha and beta libraries, and the barcoded libraries were sequenced on an Illumina MiSeq. The study's processing was this. For each of nine subset-tissue groups, sequencing data from the five patients were pooled, and the groups were then compared using unsupervised clustering of TCR gene usage. The Morisita-Horn index was used to calculate repertoire similarity, with shared sequences weighted by how much each contributed to each repertoire. The public reads were reprocessed in TCRdb via fastp at Q25 and MiXCR, keeping in-frame beta chains. Identical CDR3 proteins give one entry, which carries the most common genes and DNA. The authors' filters were not applied to this entry. This sample holds 45,000 to 55,000 distinct CDR3 sequences; approximately 24% were observed only once. The top ten hold 2.5% to 4% of the sample.

Specimen: tumor-infiltrating naive CD4+ T cells sorted from the breast tumor. Reading the label with the study, this specimen's cell subset or site is: naive CD4+ T cells, CD4+CD45RA+CD25-. The sequence is built from TRBV9 and TRBJ2-5, with no confidently assigned D gene. The clonotype originates from a female donor with breast cancer. The CDR3 region reads CASSVSSMAAETQYF. The nucleotides read TGTGCCAGCAGCGTATCCAGTATGGCTGCGGAGACCCAGTACTTC.